This TCR beta chain was captured in a study of T cell responses to AZD1222 COVID-19 vaccine. Whole-study results and caveats: White British donors predominated, females outnumbered males, and clonal diversity was possibly underestimated. CD4 TCRs associated with vaccination spanned spike, dominating at 160-218 and 743-854. Just a handful of AZD1222 recipients were seropositive at baseline.

The trim removed 3 bases at V and 2 bases at J, leaving 9 bases unmatched. The germline V gene has CDR1 MDHEN and CDR2 SYDVKM. The CDR3 totals 16 residues. A note on this clone: Its target is unknown.

Data came from immunoSEQ multiplex PCR; TCRdb stores just in-frame clones and leaves some out. The sample has some 150,000 clones; 90% are singletons. The V call is TRBV28, the J call TRBJ2-7, with 8 bases that match TRBD1. The material was peripheral blood, obtained 28 days after the second AZD1222 dose. This sequence originates from an adult who received the AZD1222 COVID-19 vaccine. The CDR3 reads CASSFEWGQETYEQYF. For the CDR3, the DNA is TGTGCCAGCAGTTTTGAATGGGGACAGGAGACCTACGAGCAGTACTTC. Filled out from reference TRBV28 and TRBJ2-7, the complete variable domain reads DVKVTQSSRYLVKRTGEKVFLECVQDMDHENMFWYRQDPGLGLRLIYFSYDVKMKEKGDIPEGYSVSREKKERFSLILESASTNQTSMYLCASSFEWGQETYEQYFGPGTRLTVT.